A single sample gave rise to the 7 T cell receptor beta chains below, sequenced in a study of blood T cells in healthy people across ages (dated by TCRdb to about 2015). The library came from 5' RACE. TCRdb names Illumina HiSeq 2500 as the instrument used. A second PCR of about 6 to 12 cycles was run with a J-beta primer mix and a sample-barcoded 5' primer. In-frame beta chains were kept once TCRdb had trimmed the public reads at Q25 with fastp and called clones with MiXCR. Rows are unified per CDR3 protein, each entry keeping the most common DNA and genes. The sample records fewer than 1 million distinct CDR3 sequences, approximately 48% of which are singletons. The top ten constitute approximately 20% of the sample. The sequencing sample was made of blood. Source of these receptors: a man aged 60 to 69 in good health.

This clonotype was counted ten times or more. Mismatch with germline at one junction end may stem from a read error. V usage is TRBV7-2 and J usage is TRBJ2-7, with D maybe TRBD1 (6 bases). The germline V gene encodes CDR1 SGHTA and CDR2 FQGNSA. This CDR3 contains 16 residues. The CDR3 spells CASSLDSGTNLYVQYF. CDR3 coding DNA: TGTGCCAGCAGCTTAGACTCCGGGACAAACCTGTACGTGCAGTACTTC.

J is TRBJ2-7 and V is TRBV29-1; D might be TRBD1 (6 bases). V lost 0 bases and J lost 0, with 18 bases in between. CDR1 is SQVTM, CDR2 ANQGSEA, per germline. The CDR3 is made up of 17 amino acids. The CDR3 DNA follows: TGCAGCGTTGAAGAGCGCGGAGGTTGGGGGCACTCCTACGAGCAGTACTTC. Translating it yields CSVEERGGWGHSYEQYF.

In this sample, this clonotype turned up once. V and J are TRBV20-1 and TRBJ1-1; D possibly corresponds to TRBD1 (5 bases). The CDR3 extends over 14 amino acids. CDR1 and CDR2 (germline): DFQATT, SNEGSKA (reference sequence). V lost 0 bases and J lost 4, with 12 bases in between. CDR3 amino acids: CSARDFRAITEAFF. The CDR3 DNA reads as TGCAGTGCTAGAGATTTCAGGGCAATCACTGAAGCTTTCTTT.

The DNA of the CDR3 is TGTGCCAGCAGCCAAGATAACTCTTGGCGGCGGCTCACCTTC. This encodes CASSQDNSWRRLTF. The rearrangement links TRBV3-1 to TRBJ1-2, with D unresolved. The CDR3 length is 14 residues. The V end lost 0 bases, the J end lost 13 bases, and 18 bases lay between the germline ends. Germline loops: CDR1 LGHDT, CDR2 YNNKEL (reference sequence). The variable domain in full, with the rest retrieved from reference TRBV3-1 and TRBJ1-2, is DTAVSQTPKYLVTQMGNDKSIKCEQNLGHDTMYWYKQDSKKFLKIMFSYNNKELIINETVPNRFSPKSPDKAHLNLHINSLELGDSAVYFCASSQDNSWRRLTFGSGTRLTVV.

This chain connects TRBV20-1 to TRBJ1-5, with 10 bases identical to TRBD1. This CDR3 has 15 residues. Trimming cost V 5 bases and J 11 bases; bases outside gene matches: 15. Germline values: CDR1 DFQATT, CDR2 SNEGSKA (reference sequence). The CDR3 region is CSAARQGAGQETQHF. CDR3 nucleotide sequence: TGCAGTGCTGCCCGACAGGGGGCCGGGCAAGAGACCCAGCATTTT.

This sequence joins TRBV2 and TRBJ2-4; 7 nucleotides match TRBD1. Trimming cost V 8 bases and J 8 bases; bases outside gene matches: 3. The CDR3 contains 11 residues. From germline, CDR1 is SNHLY and CDR2 FYNNEI. CDR3 sequence (DNA): TGTGCCAGCTGTCAGGGGGACATTCAGTACTTC. Translated: CASCQGDIQYF.

This clonotype was found once. The chain employs TRBV14 and TRBJ2-5; the D is unclear. The J call could be wrong; TRBJ2-7 is a better fit for the DNA end. This CDR3 has 13 amino acids. Germline V lookup: CDR1 SGHDN, CDR2 FVKESK. The CDR3 DNA reads as TGTGCCAGCAGCCAAGGGGCCAGGTACGAGCAGTACTTC. Translating it yields CASSQGARYEQYF.